Presented here are 15 T cell receptor beta chains from one specimen sequenced in a study of CD8 T cells in ankylosing spondylitis. TCRdb re-called the 5' RACE reads through MiXCR, storing one row per CDR3 protein. This sample has approximately 350,000 distinct CDR3 sequences, with around 20% found just once. Sequenced material: blood, either unsorted or a sorted T cell fraction (not recorded which). The source is a male donor with ankylosing spondylitis or in good health (not recorded which).

The V call is TRBV12-3 or TRBV12-4, the J call TRBJ1-2, with D possibly matching TRBD1 (6 bases). V was pared by 6 bases and J by 4 bases, with 15 bases between. The CDR3 extends over 14 amino acids. CDR3 sequence reads: CASSPRGAAYGYTF. In DNA form, the CDR3 reads TGTGCCAGCAGCCCCCGGGGGGCGGCCTATGGCTACACCTTC.

J is TRBJ1-1 and V is TRBV6-1; 7 bases agree with TRBD1. Looked up from germline, CDR1 is MNHNS and CDR2 is SASEGT. The J segment lost 0 bases and the V segment lost 3 bases, leaving 4 bases of the junction unmatched. The CDR3 length is 15 residues. CDR3 in DNA: TGTGCCAGCAGTGAGGGACAGTTGATGAACACTGAAGCTTTCTTT. Its protein is CASSEGQLMNTEAFF.

The chain links TRBV24-1 to TRBJ2-2; D call uncertain. The CDR3 extends over 14 amino acids. CDR1 and CDR2 from the germline V gene are KGHDR and SFDVKD. V dropped 4 bases and J dropped 5 bases, with 10 bases sitting between them. The CDR3 is CATSDPALTGELFF. The CDR3 region has the DNA TGTGCCACCAGTGACCCTGCCCTGACCGGGGAGCTGTTTTTT.

Only a few counts were recorded for this clonotype. An end of the junction does not agree with germline; a read error may underlie this. V gene TRBV12-3 or TRBV12-4 combines with J gene TRBJ2-2; maybe TRBD1 (5 bases). The CDR3 covers 15 residues. The CDR3 region has the DNA TGTGCCATCAGTCGGGCAGGGCTGAACACCGGGGAGCTGTTTTTT. The encoded protein is CAISRAGLNTGELFF.

The chain employs TRBV7-9 and TRBJ2-5; D unresolved. The CDR3 has 13 amino acids. The V end was cut by 5 bases, the J end by 4 bases, with 11 bases between. Germline CDR1 is SEHNR and CDR2 is FQNEAQ (reference sequence). The chain's CDR3 is CASSQWLGETQYF. The CDR3 nucleotides read TGTGCCAGCAGCCAGTGGCTAGGAGAGACCCAGTACTTC.

There are a few counts of this clonotype. The chain uses TRBV15 and TRBJ2-1, with 9 bases lining up with TRBD1. This CDR3 is built from 12 residues. The germline CDR1 and CDR2 sequences are LNHNV and YYDKDF (reference sequence). This CDR3 reads CGVGTGHNEQFF. In DNA form, the CDR3 reads TGTGGAGTAGGGACAGGGCACAATGAGCAGTTCTTC. Full variable domain (rest looked up from reference TRBV15 and TRBJ2-1): DAMVIQNPRYQVTQFGKPVTLSCSQTLNHNVMYWYQQKSSQAPKLLFHYYDKDFNNEADTPDNFQSRRPNTSFCFLDIRSPGLGDTAMYLCGVGTGHNEQFFGPGTRLTVL.

This sequence joins TRBV7-9 and TRBJ2-3, with TRBD2 matching 9 bases. CDR3 length equals 17 residues. The V gene end was trimmed by 5 bases and the J gene end by 4 bases; junction bases not matched to a gene: 13. Germline CDR1 and CDR2: SEHNR and FQNEAQ (reference sequence). The CDR3 region is CASSPSLAGNLADTQYF. In nucleotides, the CDR3 is TGTGCCAGCAGCCCGAGCCTAGCGGGGAACCTCGCAGATACGCAGTATTTT.

The chain joins TRBV5-1 to TRBJ2-2; D uncertain. V gave up 2 bases and J gave up 1 base, with 6 bases separating them. The CDR3 loop spans 14 amino acids. The germline V gene encodes CDR1 SGHRS and CDR2 YFSETQ. The CDR3 loop reads CASSFGQNTGELFF. CDR3 coding DNA: TGCGCCAGCAGCTTCGGGCAGAACACCGGGGAGCTGTTTTTT.

This clonotype was seen more than once but under ten times. This chain links TRBV10-2 with TRBJ2-7, with a weak D call TRBD1 (6 bases). The CDR3 totals 15 residues. Trimming left V 8 bases short and J 0 bases short, with 17 bases between. The germline V gene has CDR1 WSHSY and CDR2 SAAADI. The CDR3 DNA is TGCGCCAGCTTTTCACCTCGGGACAACTCCTACGAGCAGTACTTC. Translated, it gives CASFSPRDNSYEQYF.

The V and J genes are TRBV6-1 and TRBJ2-3; D might be TRBD1 or TRBD2, each matching 6 bases. This CDR3 has 16 amino acids. Germline V gene data show CDR1 as MNHNS and CDR2 as SASEGT. Trimming shortened V by 6 bases and J by 5 bases, and 21 bases separated the two germline ends. In DNA, the CDR3 is TGTGCCAGCAGCACATCCCCCCGGGGGCTTGGAGATACGCAGTATTTT. It yields the protein CASSTSPRGLGDTQYF.

This sequence joins TRBV3-1 and TRBJ2-7; D may be TRBD2 (6 bases). CDR1 LGHDT and CDR2 YNNKEL come from the germline V gene (reference sequence). CDR3 length: 15 residues. V gave up 3 bases and J gave up 5 bases, with 17 bases separating them. The CDR3 loop is CASSQSWGVYNEQYF. The DNA of the CDR3 is TGTGCCAGCAGCCAGTCTTGGGGGGTTTATAACGAGCAGTACTTC.

This clonotype was seen only a few times. This chain uses TRBV6-5 with TRBJ2-5; possibly TRBD1 or TRBD2 for D (6 bases each). Germline V gene data show CDR1 as MNHEY and CDR2 as SVGAGI. Trimming removed 0 bases from V and 5 bases from J, with 13 bases in between. This CDR3 is built from 15 residues. Here the CDR3 reads CASSYSSGGRETQYF. The DNA of the CDR3 is TGTGCCAGCAGTTACTCGTCCGGGGGCCGTGAGACCCAGTACTTC.

The chain has TRBV6-1 and TRBJ2-7; perhaps TRBD1 as D (5 bases). The CDR3 runs to 15 residues. Per germline, CDR1 MNHNS and CDR2 SASEGT. Trimming removed 2 bases at V and 1 base at J, with 12 bases between. Written as DNA, the CDR3 is TGTGCCAGCAGTGAATTTCACAGGTCGTCCTACGAGCAGTACTTC. Amino acid sequence: CASSEFHRSSYEQYF.

The V call is TRBV9, the J call TRBJ2-7; tentatively, D is TRBD1 or TRBD2 (6 bases each). Germline CDR1 is SGDLS and CDR2 is YYNGEE. The CDR3 has 15 residues. Deletions cut 0 bases from V and 1 base from J, with 11 bases between. The CDR3 reads CASSVGGADSYEQYF. The CDR3 DNA reads as TGTGCCAGCAGCGTAGGGGGGGCAGATTCCTACGAGCAGTACTTC.

This sequence joins TRBV11-2 and TRBJ2-3, with TRBD1 matching over 11 bases. The CDR3 consists of 16 residues. The germline CDR1 and CDR2 sequences are SGHAT and FQNNGV. The V gene end was trimmed by 6 bases and the J gene end by 5 bases; junction bases not matched to a gene: 10. This CDR3 reads CASRHAGTGGRDTQYF. In nucleotides, the CDR3 is TGTGCCAGCAGACACGCCGGGACAGGGGGTCGAGATACGCAGTATTTT.